The 10 T cell receptor beta chains below all came from one sample that was sequenced in a study of T cell responses to AZD1222 COVID-19 vaccine. Assay: immunoSEQ multiplex PCR; the TCRdb copy retains only in-frame clones and omits some. The sample lists some 140,000 clones, 93% occurring once. The specimen comprised peripheral blood, sampled on day 0 of AZD1222 vaccination. These receptors were taken from an adult in good health.

This clone was observed a handful of times. The chain couples TRBV6-5 to TRBJ1-3; D is undetermined. Germline lookup yields CDR1 MNHEY and CDR2 SVGAGI. CDR3 length: 15 amino acids. V gave up 6 bases and J gave up 0 bases, with 12 bases separating them. As DNA, the CDR3 is TGTGCCAGCAGGCCGGCGGCACACTCTGGAAACACCATATATTTT. As protein: CASRPAAHSGNTIYF.

CDR3 in amino acids: CASSSRGVQAFF. In nucleotides, the CDR3 is TGTGCCAGCAGTTCCCGGGGTGTGCAAGCTTTCTTT. This chain joins TRBV28 and TRBJ1-1, with D hard to call. The V gene lost 4 bases and the J gene lost 9 bases, with 12 bases spanning the gap. Germline-derived CDR1 and CDR2 are MDHEN and SYDVKM. The CDR3 is 12 residues long.

The chain joins TRBV5-5 to TRBJ1-5, with D maybe TRBD1 (6 bases). CDR3 size: 16 residues. CDR1 is SGHKS, CDR2 YYEKEE, per germline (reference sequence). V was trimmed by 1 base and J by 3 bases, leaving 14 bases between them. The CDR3 loop reads CASSLSGGQNNQPQHF. The CDR3 DNA reads as TGTGCCAGCAGCTTGTCGGGAGGACAGAACAATCAGCCCCAGCATTTT.

V is TRBV10-3 and J is TRBJ1-3, with TRBD1 matching over 7 bases. This CDR3 comprises 16 residues. In germline, CDR1 is ENHRY, CDR2 SYGVKD. J gave up 1 base and V 10 bases, and 13 bases lay outside the gene matches. DNA for the CDR3: TGTGCCAGCAACCCGGACAGGTTTCTATCTGGAAACACCATATATTTT. It specifies CASNPDRFLSGNTIYF.

The chain links TRBV3-1 (or the pseudogene TRBV3-2) to TRBJ2-7; 7 nucleotides line up with TRBD2. Germline trimming cut 4 bases from V and 3 bases from J; bases unmatched to any gene: 21. Germline CDR1 and CDR2: LGHDT and YNNKEL (reference sequence). CDR3 length: 19 residues. CDR3 protein: CASSPSPKTSRSLSYEQYF. In nucleotides, the CDR3 is TGTGCCAGCAGCCCATCCCCAAAGACTAGCCGTTCATTGAGCTACGAGCAGTACTTC.

The chain is built from TRBV2 and TRBJ2-7; no clear D gene. The CDR3 is 11 amino acids. CDR1 is SNHLY and CDR2 is FYNNEI in the germline V gene. The V end lost 6 bases, the J end lost 6 bases, and 9 bases lay between the germline ends. The CDR3 DNA reads TGTGCCAGCAGCGCCATGACCGAGCAGTACTTC. It yields the protein CASSAMTEQYF.

The chain joins TRBV5-8 to TRBJ2-3; TRBD2 agrees at 8 bases. V lost 1 base and J lost 14; bases outside the gene matches: 9. The germline V gene encodes CDR1 SGHTS and CDR2 YDEGEE. The CDR3 is made up of 13 amino acids. This chain's CDR3 is CASSLSGLALPYF. CDR3 sequence (DNA): TGTGCCAGCAGCTTGAGCGGACTAGCACTTCCGTATTTT.

This clone was seen once. The V gene is TRBV18, the J gene TRBJ2-7, with 9 bases identical to TRBD2. The CDR3 is 18 residues long. With V trimmed by 5 bases and J by 1 base, 15 bases remained unmatched. Germline V CDR1 and CDR2: KGHSH, LQKENI. The CDR3 region is CASSELAGDPSVSYEQYF. Here the CDR3 DNA reads TGTGCCAGCTCAGAGTTAGCGGGAGACCCCAGTGTTTCCTACGAGCAGTACTTC.

The chain couples TRBV3-1 (or the pseudogene TRBV3-2) to TRBJ1-2; D not certain. CDR3 size: 13 residues. Looked up from germline, CDR1 is LGHDT and CDR2 is YNNKEL (reference sequence). Trimming took 0 bases from V and 6 from J, leaving 8 bases between them. The CDR3 coding sequence is TGTGCCAGCAGCCAAGATGGGGTGCATGGCTACACCTTC. Translation gives CASSQDGVHGYTF.

The chain joins TRBV10-3 to TRBJ2-7; no reliable D call. Germline values: CDR1 ENHRY, CDR2 SYGVKD. The CDR3 extends over 16 amino acids. The V gene lost 0 bases and the J gene lost 0 bases, with 12 bases spanning the gap. CDR3 nucleotide sequence: TGTGCCATCAGTGAGTCCAGAGGCAGAGGCTCCTACGAGCAGTACTTC. Its translation: CAISESRGRGSYEQYF.